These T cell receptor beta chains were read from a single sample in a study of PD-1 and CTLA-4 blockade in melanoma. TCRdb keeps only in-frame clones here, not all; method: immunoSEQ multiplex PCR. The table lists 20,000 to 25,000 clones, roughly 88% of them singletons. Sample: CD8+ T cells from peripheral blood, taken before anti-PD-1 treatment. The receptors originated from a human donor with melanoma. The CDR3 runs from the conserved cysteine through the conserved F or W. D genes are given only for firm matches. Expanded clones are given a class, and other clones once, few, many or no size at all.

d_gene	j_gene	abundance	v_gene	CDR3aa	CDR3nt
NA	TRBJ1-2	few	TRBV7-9	CASSLDDREKNYGYTF	TGTGCCAGCAGCTTAGATGATCGGGAAAAGAACTATGGCTACACCTTC
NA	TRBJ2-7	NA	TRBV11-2	CASSLGASRWYEQYF	TGTGCCAGCAGCTTAGGGGCCAGCCGTTGGTACGAGCAGTACTTC
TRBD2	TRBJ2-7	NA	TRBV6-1	CASSERDYYYEQYF	TGTGCCAGCAGTGAGAGGGACTACTACTACGAGCAGTACTTC
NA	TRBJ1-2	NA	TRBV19	CASSIRANQDYGYTF	TGTGCCAGTAGTATCAGGGCCAACCAGGACTATGGCTACACCTTC
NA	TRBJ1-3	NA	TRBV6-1	CASSEVVGAGNTIYF	TGTGCCAGCAGTGAAGTGGTAGGAGCTGGAAACACCATATATTTT
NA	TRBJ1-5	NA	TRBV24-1	CATSDSGFNQPQHF	TGTGCCACCAGTGATTCAGGGTTCAATCAGCCCCAGCATTTT
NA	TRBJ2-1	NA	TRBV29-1	CSVENVVIYNEQFF	TGCAGCGTTGAAAACGTGGTTATCTACAATGAGCAGTTCTTC
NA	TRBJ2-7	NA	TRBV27	CASSLSGREQYF	TGTGCCAGCAGTTTATCGGGCCGCGAGCAGTACTTC
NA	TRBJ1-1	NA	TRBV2	CASRAGPMSGDTEAFF	TGTGCCAGCAGAGCAGGGCCGATGAGTGGAGACACTGAAGCTTTCTTT
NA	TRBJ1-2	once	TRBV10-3	CAISSNYGYTF	TGTGCCATCAGTTCTAACTATGGCTACACCTTC
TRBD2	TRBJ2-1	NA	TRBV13	CASSFWAGEVEQFF	TGTGCCAGCAGCTTTTGGGCGGGGGAGGTTGAGCAGTTCTTC
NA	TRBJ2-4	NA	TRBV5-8	CASSFPQGEGF	TGTGCCAGCAGCTTTCCCCAGGGTGAGGGGTTC
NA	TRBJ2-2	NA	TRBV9	CASSGRVGELFF	TGTGCCAGCAGCGGGCGGGTCGGGGAGCTGTTTTTT
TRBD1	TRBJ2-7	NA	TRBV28	CASSGAGTGIYEQYF	TGTGCCAGCAGTGGCGCCGGGACAGGGATCTACGAGCAGTACTTC
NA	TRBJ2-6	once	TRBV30	CAWSVRGAGANVLTF	TGTGCCTGGAGTGTACGGGGGGCCGGGGCCAACGTCCTGACTTTC
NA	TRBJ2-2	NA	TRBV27	CASSSFGANTGELFF	TGTGCCAGCAGTTCTTTCGGAGCCAACACCGGGGAGCTGTTTTTT
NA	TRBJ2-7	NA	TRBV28	CASSLRGRVREYEQYF	TGTGCCAGCAGTTTAAGGGGCAGGGTTCGTGAGTACGAGCAGTACTTC
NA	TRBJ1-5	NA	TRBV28	CASSLPPPYSNQPQHF	TGTGCCAGCAGTCTCCCCCCACCTTATAGCAATCAGCCCCAGCATTTT
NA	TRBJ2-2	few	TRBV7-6	CASSLEGGLNTGELFF	TGTGCCAGCAGCTTAGAAGGCGGCTTGAACACCGGGGAGCTGTTTTTT
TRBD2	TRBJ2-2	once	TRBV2	CASSGTSGGRDGELFF	TGTGCCAGCAGTGGGACTAGCGGGGGGCGTGACGGGGAGCTGTTTTTT
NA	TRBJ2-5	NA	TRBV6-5	CASEGWTEQETQYF	TGTGCCAGCGAGGGCTGGACTGAGCAAGAGACCCAGTACTTC
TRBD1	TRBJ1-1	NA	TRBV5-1	CASRITGTGDTEAFF	TGCGCCAGCAGAATAACCGGGACAGGGGATACTGAAGCTTTCTTT
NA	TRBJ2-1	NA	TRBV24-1	CATSDLSSGGAEQFF	TGTGCCACCAGTGATTTATCCAGTGGAGGAGCCGAGCAGTTCTTC
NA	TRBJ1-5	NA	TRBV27	CASSLDPHQPQHF	TGTGCCAGCAGTTTGGACCCCCATCAGCCCCAGCATTTT
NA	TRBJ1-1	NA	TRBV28	CASSLILTGSLSEAFF	TGTGCCAGCAGCTTGATCCTAACAGGGTCCCTTAGTGAAGCTTTCTTT
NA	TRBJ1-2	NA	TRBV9	CASSARADGYTF	TGTGCCAGCAGCGCGAGGGCGGATGGCTACACCTTC
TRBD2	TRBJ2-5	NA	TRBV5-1	CASSFPGLAGGKETQYF	TGCGCCAGCAGCTTTCCGGGACTAGCGGGGGGGAAGGAGACCCAGTACTTC
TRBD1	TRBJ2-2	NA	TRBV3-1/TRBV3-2	CASGDRVGTGELFF	TGTGCCAGTGGGGACAGGGTTGGAACCGGGGAGCTGTTTTTT
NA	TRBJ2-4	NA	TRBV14	CASSQAGIGTPGKNIQYF	TGTGCCAGCAGCCAAGCGGGGATCGGGACACCTGGCAAAAACATTCAGTACTTC
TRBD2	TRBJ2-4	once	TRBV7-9	CASSPERGKTKNIQYF	TGTGCCAGCAGCCCCGAGCGGGGGAAAACCAAAAACATTCAGTACTTC
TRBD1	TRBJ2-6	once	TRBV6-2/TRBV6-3	CASSGTGSSGANVLTF	TGTGCCAGCAGTGGGACAGGTAGCTCTGGGGCCAACGTCCTGACTTTC
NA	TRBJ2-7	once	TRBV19	CASSHGLSYEQYF	TGTGCCAGTAGTCATGGGTTATCCTACGAGCAGTACTTC
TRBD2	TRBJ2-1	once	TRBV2	CASGPTSGFNNEQFF	TGTGCCAGCGGCCCGACTAGCGGGTTTAACAATGAGCAGTTCTTC
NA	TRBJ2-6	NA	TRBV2	CAIYPFSGANVLTF	TGTGCCATATACCCCTTCTCTGGGGCCAACGTCCTGACTTTC
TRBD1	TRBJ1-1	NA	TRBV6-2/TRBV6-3	CASSSTGVEAFF	TGTGCCAGCAGCTCGACAGGGGTAGAAGCTTTCTTT
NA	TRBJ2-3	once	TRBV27	CASGLGGRDTQYF	TGTGCCAGCGGCTTAGGGGGGCGAGATACGCAGTATTTT
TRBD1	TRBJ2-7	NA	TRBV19	CASSPGTVGYEQYF	TGTGCCAGTAGCCCCGGGACAGTGGGCTACGAGCAGTACTTC
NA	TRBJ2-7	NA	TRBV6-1	CASSEGQGLYEQYF	TGTGCCAGCAGTGAAGGCCAGGGTCTCTACGAGCAGTACTTC
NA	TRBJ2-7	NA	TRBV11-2	CASSPAGRPYEQYF	TGTGCCAGCAGCCCGGCGGGGCGGCCGTACGAGCAGTACTTC
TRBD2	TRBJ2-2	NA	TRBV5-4	CASSLGLAGELFF	TGTGCCAGCAGCCTTGGACTAGCCGGGGAGCTGTTTTTT
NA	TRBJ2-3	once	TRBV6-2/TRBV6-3	CASSYRAGDTQYF	TGTGCCAGCAGTTACAGGGCAGGGGATACGCAGTATTTT
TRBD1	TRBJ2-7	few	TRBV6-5	CASRLGGAGSYEQYF	TGTGCCAGCAGACTAGGGGGCGCGGGTTCCTACGAGCAGTACTTC
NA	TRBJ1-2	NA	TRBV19	CASSMGPQVGYGYTF	TGTGCCAGTAGTATGGGCCCACAGGTGGGCTATGGCTACACCTTC
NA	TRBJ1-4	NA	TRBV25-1	CASSDPSRKNEKLFF	TGTGCCAGCAGTGATCCCAGCAGGAAAAATGAAAAACTGTTTTTT
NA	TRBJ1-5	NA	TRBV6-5	CASTRDYYQPQHF	TGTGCCAGCACCAGGGACTATTATCAGCCCCAGCATTTT
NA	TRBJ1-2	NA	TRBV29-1	CSVEDPNYGYTF	TGCAGCGTTGAAGACCCAAACTATGGCTACACCTTC
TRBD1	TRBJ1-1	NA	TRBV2	CASSWDSKAEAFF	TGTGCCAGCAGTTGGGACAGTAAGGCTGAAGCTTTCTTT
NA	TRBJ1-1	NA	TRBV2	CASVEGTEAFF	TGTGCCAGCGTGGAGGGCACTGAAGCTTTCTTT
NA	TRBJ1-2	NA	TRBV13	CASSSRTIPDGYTF	TGTGCCAGCAGCTCTAGGACCATTCCGGATGGCTACACCTTC
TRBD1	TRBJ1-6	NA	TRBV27	CASSWTGDSPLHF	TGTGCCAGCTCTTGGACAGGTGACTCACCCCTCCACTTT
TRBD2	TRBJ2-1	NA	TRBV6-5	CASSYERGLVGQFF	TGTGCCAGCAGTTACGAGCGGGGGCTTGTAGGGCAGTTCTTC
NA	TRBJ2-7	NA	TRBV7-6	CASSASAGLYYEQYF	TGTGCCAGCAGCGCCTCTGCCGGGCTCTACTACGAGCAGTACTTC
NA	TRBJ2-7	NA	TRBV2	CASSFQDRGYYEQYF	TGTGCCAGCAGCTTTCAAGACCGAGGGTACTACGAGCAGTACTTC
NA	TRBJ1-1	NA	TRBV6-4	CASSLRRDTEAFF	TGTGCCAGTTCGTTAAGGCGGGACACTGAAGCTTTCTTT
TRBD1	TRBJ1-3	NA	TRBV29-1	CSVYSDRGQGNTIYF	TGCAGCGTTTATTCAGACAGGGGGCAAGGAAACACCATATATTTT
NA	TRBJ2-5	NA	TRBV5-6	CASSLLQIEGQETQYF	TGTGCCAGCAGCTTGCTACAGATCGAGGGCCAAGAGACCCAGTACTTC
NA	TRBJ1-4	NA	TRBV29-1	CSVEDGEGREKLFF	TGCAGCGTTGAAGATGGGGAGGGGAGGGAAAAACTGTTTTTT
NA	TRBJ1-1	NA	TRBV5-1	CASTLSGLNTEAFF	TGCGCCAGCACCCTGAGCGGGCTGAACACTGAAGCTTTCTTT
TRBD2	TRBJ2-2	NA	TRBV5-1	CASKQAGTNTGELFF	TGCGCCAGCAAGCAAGCGGGGACGAACACCGGGGAGCTGTTTTTT